These 2 T cell receptor beta chains originate from one sample sequenced in a study of graft-versus-host responses after intestinal transplantation. Using immunoSEQ multiplex PCR, the repertoire was profiled, and TCRdb retains in-frame clones only, with some absent. Of roughly 36,000 clones listed, around 86% are singletons. The source material was PBMCs, sampled about 990 days after transplant. These receptors were obtained from a human patient who received an intestinal transplant, so some T cells may come from the graft donor.

The gene calls are TRBV2 and TRBJ1-1; D remains ambiguous. This CDR3 region has 13 residues. The V gene's germline CDR1 is SNHLY and CDR2 FYNNEI. V lost 6 bases and J 4 bases, leaving 12 bases between the germline ends. CDR3 DNA: TGTGCCAGCAGAGTAGATCCCGCCACTGAAGCTTTCTTT. It yields the protein CASRVDPATEAFF. The complete variable domain, with remaining parts taken from reference TRBV2 and TRBJ1-1, reads EPEVTQTPSHQVTQMGQEVILRCVPISNHLYFYWYRQILGQKVEFLVSFYNNEISEKSEIFDDQFSVERPDGSNFTLKIRSTKLEDSAMYFCASRVDPATEAFFGQGTRLTVV.

The chain has TRBV28 and TRBJ2-7; D assignment may be TRBD1 or TRBD2 (5 bases each). V gave up 2 bases and J gave up 1 base, with 12 bases separating them. Germline CDR1 MDHEN, CDR2 SYDVKM. The CDR3 is 15 amino acids. The CDR3, as DNA: TGTGCCAGCAGTTTACTTGGGGGATTATCCTACGAGCAGTACTTC. Amino acids: CASSLLGGLSYEQYF.